These 24 T cell receptor beta chains were all obtained from the same sample, sequenced in a study of breast tumors, draining lymph nodes, adjacent tissues. TCRdb itself ran the multiplex PCR reads through MiXCR, one entry per CDR3 protein. The sample holds 70,000 or so distinct CDR3 sequences, about 40% seen once. Sequencing used breast tumor tissue. The receptors stem from a female donor with breast cancer. Some clones in this sample may be carry-over from other donors' samples.

This clonotype was observed at least ten times. The chain links TRBV19 to TRBJ1-5; D gene unclear. The CDR3 is 14 residues long. Per the germline V gene, CDR1 is LNHDA and CDR2 is SQIVND (reference sequence). Trimming left V 7 bases short and J 0 bases short, with 10 bases between. The DNA for the CDR3 is TGTGCCAGTACGATGATCACTAGCAATCAGCCCCAGCATTTT. Its protein is CASTMITSNQPQHF.

This clonotype appeared many times. The chain uses TRBV28 and TRBJ1-6; D is unclear. From germline, CDR1 is MDHEN and CDR2 SYDVKM. Trimming left V 5 bases short and J 6 bases short, with 8 bases between. The CDR3 has 13 residues. The CDR3 DNA sequence: TGTGCCAGCAGTGCCGACGGTAATTCACCCCTCCACTTT. Amino acid sequence: CASSADGNSPLHF.

This clonotype was recorded a few times. CDR3: CASSWWGRTGELFF. The CDR3, as DNA: TGTGCCAGCAGTTGGTGGGGGAGAACCGGGGAGCTGTTTTTT. The chain combines TRBV27 with TRBJ2-2; D might be TRBD1 or TRBD2, each matching 5 bases. CDR1 is MNHEY, CDR2 SMNVEV, per germline (reference sequence). CDR3 length: 14 amino acids. The V end lost 4 bases, the J end lost 5 bases, and 11 bases lay between the germline ends.

This clonotype was seen at least ten times. This CDR3 is CSVLKGEYEQYF. CDR3 in DNA: TGCAGCGTTTTAAAGGGGGAATACGAGCAGTACTTC. The rearrangement links TRBV29-1 to TRBJ2-7; D might be TRBD1 (6 bases). There are 12 residues in the CDR3. Trimming stripped 5 bases from V and 4 bases from J, with 12 bases between. Germline assignment: CDR1 SQVTM and CDR2 ANQGSEA.

The chain combines TRBV5-1 with TRBJ2-2, with 9 bases aligning to TRBD1. J lost 6 bases, V lost 1 base, and 1 base had no gene match. In germline, CDR1 is SGHRS, CDR2 YFSETQ. The CDR3 covers 14 residues. The CDR3 coding sequence is TGCGCCAGCAGCTTGCGACAGGGGGCCGGGGAGCTGTTTTTT. It yields the protein CASSLRQGAGELFF.

This clonotype was recorded many times. This chain joins TRBV6-5 and TRBJ2-3, with 9 positions matching TRBD1. Germline CDR1 reads MNHEY; CDR2 reads SVGAGI. The CDR3 covers 15 residues. The trim removed 4 bases at V and 2 bases at J, leaving 4 bases unmatched. The DNA for the CDR3 is TGTGCCAGCAGTTCGGGGACAGGGATCACAGATACGCAGTATTTT. It is translated as CASSSGTGITDTQYF.

The chain recombines TRBV6-5 with TRBJ1-5; 7 bases align to TRBD1. This CDR3 contains 15 residues. CDR1 is MNHEY and CDR2 is SVGAGI in the germline V gene. The junction had 18 bases not matched to a gene; V was cut back by 5 bases and J by 14 bases. This CDR3 reads CASSHLQGRSIYEHF. CDR3 bases: TGTGCCAGCAGTCACCTACAGGGGCGCAGCATCTACGAGCATTTT.

This clonotype was detected many times. V and J are TRBV6-5 and TRBJ2-1, with a possible D match to TRBD2 (5 bases). Germline V CDR1 and CDR2: MNHEY, SVGAGI. Trimming removed 2 bases from V and 8 bases from J, with 19 bases in between. The CDR3 runs to 16 residues. The chain's CDR3 is CASSYNLGVARYEQFF. The CDR3 region has the DNA TGTGCCAGCAGTTACAATTTGGGCGTAGCGAGGTATGAGCAGTTCTTC.

This clonotype appeared many times. CDR3: CASSRTADNQPQHF. CDR3 DNA: TGTGCCAGCAGTAGGACAGCCGACAATCAGCCCCAGCATTTT. The rearrangement links TRBV5-6 to TRBJ1-5; TRBD1 might be the D (6 bases). Deletions cut 5 bases from V and 3 bases from J, with 12 bases between. Germline CDR1 SGHDT, CDR2 YYEEEE. The CDR3 is 14 amino acids.

The J gene is TRBJ2-6, the V gene TRBV29-1; D is possibly TRBD1 or TRBD2 (5 bases each). The germline CDR1 and CDR2 sequences are SQVTM and ANQGSEA. Trimming removed 6 bases at V and 0 bases at J, with 21 bases between. This CDR3 comprises 18 residues. CDR3 residues: CSVGTGGTSHSGANVLTF. In DNA form, the CDR3 reads TGCAGCGTAGGGACGGGCGGAACTAGTCACTCTGGGGCCAACGTCCTGACTTTC.

A word on this clonotype: The germline gene is not matched at one end of the junction; a read error may be the cause. The chain has TRBV5-1 and TRBJ2-2, with D possibly TRBD1 on 6 matching bases. The CDR3 has 15 amino acids. Germline CDR1 SGHRS, CDR2 YFSETQ. The CDR3 spells CASSWWTKGGGELFF. For the CDR3, the DNA is TGTGCCAGCAGCTGGTGGACAAAAGGGGGCGGGGAGCTGTTTTTT.

This clonotype occurred many times. The chain employs TRBV20-1 and TRBJ2-5, with 12 bases identical to TRBD2. V was pared by 6 bases and J by 1 base, with 6 bases of the junction left unmatched. Germline assignment: CDR1 DFQATT and CDR2 SNEGSKA (reference sequence). This CDR3 region has 15 residues. This CDR3 reads CSASGTSGFQETQYF. The CDR3 DNA reads as TGCAGTGCCAGCGGGACTAGCGGGTTCCAAGAGACCCAGTACTTC.

This clonotype is medium-sized within its sample. V usage is TRBV2 and J usage is TRBJ1-6; maybe TRBD1 (5 bases). V shed 1 base and J shed 6 bases, with 16 bases lying between them. Germline lookup yields CDR1 SNHLY and CDR2 FYNNEI. The CDR3 has 17 amino acids. CDR3: CASSEGGEGTGNSPLHF. In DNA, the CDR3 is TGTGCCAGCAGTGAAGGTGGTGAGGGGACTGGTAATTCACCCCTCCACTTT.

The gene calls are TRBV12-3 or TRBV12-4 and TRBJ1-2, with D possibly TRBD1 on 6 matching bases. V lost 4 bases, J lost 7 bases, and 13 bases lay in between. The CDR3 extends over 13 amino acids. The CDR3, as DNA: TGTGCCAGCAGTTACCAGGGGAGAACTGGCTACACCTTC. Translation: CASSYQGRTGYTF.

This clonotype has at least ten counts. The chain employs TRBV5-6 and TRBJ1-2, with TRBD1 as a possible D gene (5 bases). In germline, CDR1 is SGHDT, CDR2 YYEEEE. The CDR3 totals 16 residues. V was clipped by 1 base and J by 3 bases, with 16 bases between them. The CDR3 protein is CASSLMLEDRYYGYTF. The CDR3 DNA follows: TGTGCCAGCAGCTTGATGCTAGAAGACAGATACTATGGCTACACCTTC.

The gene calls are TRBV10-3 and TRBJ2-5; D may correspond to TRBD1 or TRBD2 (7 bases each). This CDR3 comprises 14 residues. V lost 5 bases, J lost 5 bases, and 15 bases lay in between. Germline CDR1 ENHRY, CDR2 SYGVKD. The CDR3 sequence: CAISPRGGSETQYF. DNA of the CDR3: TGTGCCATCAGTCCCAGGGGGGGGAGCGAGACCCAGTACTTC.

This clonotype was observed many times. The V and J genes are TRBV20-1 and TRBJ1-1, with 7 bases matching TRBD1. V dropped 2 bases and J dropped 6; count of bases not matched to a gene: 15. The CDR3 is 16 amino acids. CDR1 is DFQATT, CDR2 SNEGSKA, per germline (reference sequence). Here the CDR3 DNA reads TGCAGTGCTAGATCCGGGCGACAGGGAAGTAAGTCTGAAGCTTTCTTT. It codes for CSARSGRQGSKSEAFF.

This clonotype has ten or more counts. The V gene is TRBV12-3 or TRBV12-4, the J gene TRBJ1-4, with D possibly matching TRBD1 (6 bases). CDR3 length: 14 residues. V dropped 7 bases and J dropped 7 bases, with 16 bases sitting between them. CDR3 amino acids: CASNHRAGSEKLFF. CDR3 bases: TGTGCCAGCAACCACAGGGCCGGTAGTGAAAAACTGTTTTTT.

The count of this clonotype is one. This may arise from a read error, as a much more abundant clone is one base away. The chain uses TRBV3-1 and TRBJ1-2, with no clear D. Trimming took off 0 bases at V and 8 bases at J, with 10 bases between the two ends. Per germline, CDR1 LGHDT and CDR2 YNNKEL (reference sequence). The CDR3 is made up of 13 amino acids. The DNA for the CDR3 is TGTGCCAGCAGCCAAGACAGGATCGGAGGCTACACCTTC. Translation: CASSQDRIGGYTF.

The chain uses TRBV10-3 and TRBJ2-1; 9 positions match TRBD2. V dropped 0 bases and J dropped 8; count of bases not matched to a gene: 14. Germline loops: CDR1 ENHRY, CDR2 SYGVKD. This CDR3 has 18 residues. The CDR3 region is CAISESRASGIRRDEQFF. For the CDR3, the DNA is TGTGCCATCAGTGAGTCGAGGGCTAGCGGGATCCGGCGGGATGAGCAGTTCTTC.

In DNA form, the CDR3 reads TGTGCCAGCAAGGTTGGCGGGTCCACTGAAGCTTTCTTT. Translation: CASKVGGSTEAFF. The chain is built from TRBV12-3 or TRBV12-4 and TRBJ1-1; D remains ambiguous. V shed 7 bases and J shed 4 bases, with 13 bases lying between them. The CDR3 runs to 13 residues.

This clonotype was observed at least ten times. The genes are TRBV20-1 and TRBJ1-2; D remains unclear. Germline V lookup: CDR1 DFQATT, CDR2 SNEGSKA (reference sequence). V gave up 0 bases and J gave up 8 bases, with 19 bases separating them. This CDR3 region has 15 residues. CDR3 DNA sequence: TGCAGTGCTAGAGATTCAACGCCCCGCATTCGGGGCTACACCTTC. Its protein product is CSARDSTPRIRGYTF.

This chain joins TRBV15 and TRBJ2-3; 12 bases line up with TRBD2. Germline V gene lookup returns CDR1 LNHNV and CDR2 YYDKDF (reference sequence). The ends lost 8 bases at V and 4 bases at J; junction bases unmatched: 19. This CDR3 is built from 19 residues. CDR3 sequence reads: CATSSGGVASGRASDTQYF. The CDR3 nucleotides are TGTGCCACCTCTAGCGGGGGGGTGGCTAGCGGGAGGGCCTCAGATACGCAGTATTTT.

J is TRBJ2-6 and V is TRBV7-2, with D possibly matching TRBD2 (6 bases). Trimming left V 0 bases short and J 3 bases short, with 12 bases between. The CDR3 extends over 17 amino acids. Per the germline V gene, CDR1 is SGHTA and CDR2 is FQGNSA. The CDR3, as DNA: TGTGCCAGCAGCTTAGCAGGGGACTCGTTTGGGGCCAACGTCCTGACTTTC. This gives the protein CASSLAGDSFGANVLTF.